This T cell receptor beta chain was recorded in a study of vaccination and CD4 T cells after COVID-19. Described treatment: roughly 10-day PBMC culture with coronavirus spike peptide pools or control peptides (ViraFEST assay). Sequenced with the Oncomine TCR Beta short-read assay was DNA taken from cultured CD4+ T cells. A single record per CDR3 protein comes from TCRdb applying MiXCR to the PCR reads. This sample carries under 20,000 distinct CDR3 sequences, under 30% of them seen once, and the ten largest clones take about a tenth. Germline-derived CDR1 and CDR2 are DFQATT and SNEGSKA (reference sequence). V lost 4 bases and J 3 bases, leaving 25 bases between the germline ends. The CDR3 loop spans 18 amino acids. A few counts support this clonotype. Its target is unknown.

The chain is built from TRBV20-1 and TRBJ1-5; possibly TRBD1 for D (6 bases). The sample taken for sequencing was cultured CD4+ T cells from blood. The TCR originated in a human donor with COVID-19. CDR3 nucleotide sequence: TGCAGTGCTAAGGACAGTAAATTTCCCCAACCCTCCAATCAGCCCCAGCATTTT. Its translation is CSAKDSKFPQPSNQPQHF.